One and the same sample provided the 12 T cell receptor beta chains below, sequenced in a study of blood T cell repertoires in COVID-19. Assay: immunoSEQ multiplex PCR; the TCRdb copy retains only in-frame clones and omits some. The repertoire holds approximately 300,000 clones, with roughly 89% as singletons. Sequences were obtained from PBMCs or T cells enriched from blood (not recorded which). The source of these receptors is a woman between 25 and 40 years old who had recovered from COVID-19.

As for this clone: Germline and junction disagree at one end, which may indicate a read error. This rearrangement joins TRBV7-7 to TRBJ2-2; the D is unclear. Germline V lookup: CDR1 SSHAT, CDR2 FNYEAQ (reference sequence). The CDR3 has 13 residues. CDR3 amino acids: CASSSLFPGELFF. The CDR3 coding sequence is TGTGCTAGCAGCTCATTGTTTCCCGGGGAGCTGTTTTTT. The full variable domain, rest sourced from reference TRBV7-7 and TRBJ2-2, is GAGVSQSPRYKVTKRGQDVTLRCDPISSHATLYWYQQALGQGPEFLTYFNYEAQPDKSGLPSDRFSAERPEGSISTLTIQRTEQRDSAMYRCASSSLFPGELFFGEGSRLTVL.

The chain joins TRBV6-5 to TRBJ1-2; TRBD1 is a possible D gene (6 bases). The germline gives CDR1 MNHEY, CDR2 SVGAGI. The CDR3 sequence is 13 residues long. Between the trimmed V and J ends, which lost 2 bases and 6 bases, there was a span of 10 bases. The CDR3 reads CASSYHTGNGYTF. The CDR3 coding sequence is TGTGCCAGCAGTTACCATACAGGGAATGGCTACACCTTC.

The V and J genes are TRBV11-2 and TRBJ2-1; 11 nucleotides line up with TRBD2. With 5 bases clipped from V and 4 bases from J, the junction kept 4 bases outside the gene matches. The CDR3 loop spans 15 amino acids. Germline V CDR1 and CDR2: SGHAT, FQNNGV. CDR3 region: CASSVTSGTYNEQFF. As DNA, the CDR3 is TGTGCCAGCAGCGTGACTAGCGGGACGTACAATGAGCAGTTCTTC. Full variable domain (missing parts from reference TRBV11-2 and TRBJ2-1): EAGVAQSPRYKIIEKRQSVAFWCNPISGHATLYWYQQILGQGPKLLIQFQNNGVVDDSQLPKDRFSAERLKGVDSTLKIQPAKLEDSAVYLCASSVTSGTYNEQFFGPGTRLTVL.

The V and J genes are TRBV7-2 and TRBJ1-3; 10 positions match TRBD1. The germline V gene has CDR1 SGHTA and CDR2 FQGNSA. The CDR3 covers 15 residues. Trimming cost V 4 bases and J 4 bases; bases outside gene matches: 4. CDR3 protein: CASSSRQGAGNTIYF. CDR3 coding DNA: TGTGCCAGCAGCTCCCGACAGGGGGCAGGAAACACCATATATTTT.

The chain has TRBV5-4 and TRBJ2-1; TRBD1 might be the D (7 bases). CDR3 size: 18 residues. The germline CDR1 and CDR2 sequences are SGHNT and YYREEE (reference sequence). V was trimmed by 1 base and J by 0 bases, leaving 17 bases between them. The DNA for the CDR3 is TGTGCCAGCAGCTTGAGGAGGGACAGCTCAACCTCCTACAATGAGCAGTTCTTC. Translating it yields CASSLRRDSSTSYNEQFF.

The V gene is TRBV4-1, the J gene TRBJ1-2; TRBD1 matches 10 bases. The CDR3 covers 14 residues. The trim removed 5 bases at V and 6 bases at J, leaving 6 bases unmatched. From germline, CDR1 is MGHRA and CDR2 YSYEKL. The CDR3 protein is CASSRPGQGNGYTF. CDR3 nucleotide sequence: TGCGCCAGCAGCAGACCGGGACAGGGGAATGGCTACACCTTC.

The chain has TRBV6-1 and TRBJ1-4, with a weak D call TRBD1 (5 bases). Trimming removed 0 bases at V and 8 bases at J, with 16 bases between. From germline, CDR1 is MNHNS and CDR2 SASEGT. The CDR3 runs to 16 residues. CDR3: CASSEADGGGREKLFF. CDR3 coding DNA: TGTGCCAGCAGTGAAGCTGACGGGGGTGGTCGAGAAAAACTGTTTTTT.

The rearrangement joins TRBV5-5 to TRBJ2-1; a weak D match, TRBD2 (5 bases). CDR1 is SGHKS and CDR2 is YYEKEE in the germline V gene (reference sequence). The CDR3 length is 15 residues. The V and J ends lost 0 bases and 4 bases respectively, with 11 bases between them. In nucleotides, the CDR3 is TGTGCCAGCAGCTTGGCCGAGCGGTTATACAATGAGCAGTTCTTC. Translating it yields CASSLAERLYNEQFF.

V usage is TRBV4-3 and J usage is TRBJ1-5; D unresolved. Trimming took off 0 bases at V and 7 bases at J, with 16 bases between the two ends. Germline CDR1 reads LGHNA; CDR2 reads YSLEER. The CDR3 extends over 16 amino acids. CDR3 coding DNA: TGCGCCAGCAGCCAAGATCGAGCGGTTGAGGGACAGCCCCAGCATTTT. Translation: CASSQDRAVEGQPQHF.

This rearrangement joins TRBV4-1 to TRBJ1-5; D is possibly TRBD1 (5 bases). Per germline, CDR1 MGHRA and CDR2 YSYEKL. The CDR3 is 16 amino acids. Trimming removed 3 bases at V and 7 bases at J, with 19 bases between. The CDR3 DNA sequence: TGCGCCAGCAGCCACCCCTCGCCAGGGATGCACCAGCCCCAGCATTTT. This codes for CASSHPSPGMHQPQHF.

The V call is TRBV27, the J call TRBJ2-7, with 9 bases identical to TRBD2. V was clipped by 8 bases and J by 4 bases; unmatched bases: 6. Germline CDR1 reads MNHEY; CDR2 reads SMNVEV (reference sequence). The CDR3 loop spans 13 amino acids. CDR3: CASGSGSWYEQYF. The CDR3 DNA sequence: TGTGCCAGCGGTAGCGGGAGTTGGTACGAGCAGTACTTC.

The chain employs TRBV11-2 and TRBJ2-1, with a weak D call TRBD2 (5 bases). V was trimmed by 5 bases and J by 3 bases, leaving 14 bases between them. The CDR3 is 15 amino acids. CDR1 and CDR2 from the germline V gene are SGHAT and FQNNGV. CDR3 nucleotide sequence: TGTGCCAGCAGCCCTCTGGCGGGCCACTACAATGAGCAGTTCTTC. Protein: CASSPLAGHYNEQFF.